This TCR beta chain was captured by sequencing in a study of blood T cell repertoires in COVID-19. About the study: There were acute and convalescent COVID-19 samples, and they came from the United States, Italy and Spain.

The protocol was immunoSEQ multiplex PCR, while the TCRdb copy is restricted to in-frame clones and leaves out a portion. The repertoire holds 200,000 or so clones, with about 91% as singletons. V gave up 1 base and J gave up 4 bases, with 13 bases separating them. This CDR3 is built from 15 residues. CDR1 and CDR2 (germline): SNHLY, FYNNEI. The TCR comes from a woman aged 40 to 49 with acute COVID-19. The chain couples TRBV2 to TRBJ2-5; TRBD2 might be the D (6 bases). Material for sequencing was PBMCs or T cells enriched from blood (not recorded which). CDR3 protein: CASSEGTGDGETQYF. CDR3 DNA sequence: TGTGCCAGCAGTGAAGGGACGGGGGACGGAGAGACCCAGTACTTC.